This T cell receptor (beta chain) appears in the sequencing data of a study of cytomegalovirus exposure and HLA in healthy donors. A remark on this clone: As yet, its antigen is unknown.

Trimming removed 7 bases from V and 1 base from J; junction bases left unmatched: 12. Germline V gene sequence: CDR1 SQVTM, CDR2 ANQGSEA. CDR3 size: 15 residues. Using immunoSEQ multiplex PCR, the repertoire was profiled, and TCRdb retains in-frame clones only, with some absent. The sample holds 250,000 to 400,000 clones, nearly 90% seen once. Findings and caveats of the study: That first-cohort TCR clusters tended to co-occur in the 95 to 150 validation repertoires was found in a later analysis. The investigators catalogued 150 to 200 TCR beta chains as cytomegalovirus-associated. There were a few CMV-associated chains whose specificity for CMV antigens was confirmed in vitro.

The approximately 130-subject validation cohort, separate from the roughly 670-subject first cohort, included the donors. Sequenced sample: PBMCs. This chain connects TRBV29-1 to TRBJ2-7; 8 bases map to TRBD1. The receptor comes from a young man in good health and CMV-seronegative. This CDR3 reads CSAKTTTGGSYEQYF. The CDR3, as DNA: TGCAGCGCCAAAACAACCACAGGGGGGTCCTACGAGCAGTACTTC.